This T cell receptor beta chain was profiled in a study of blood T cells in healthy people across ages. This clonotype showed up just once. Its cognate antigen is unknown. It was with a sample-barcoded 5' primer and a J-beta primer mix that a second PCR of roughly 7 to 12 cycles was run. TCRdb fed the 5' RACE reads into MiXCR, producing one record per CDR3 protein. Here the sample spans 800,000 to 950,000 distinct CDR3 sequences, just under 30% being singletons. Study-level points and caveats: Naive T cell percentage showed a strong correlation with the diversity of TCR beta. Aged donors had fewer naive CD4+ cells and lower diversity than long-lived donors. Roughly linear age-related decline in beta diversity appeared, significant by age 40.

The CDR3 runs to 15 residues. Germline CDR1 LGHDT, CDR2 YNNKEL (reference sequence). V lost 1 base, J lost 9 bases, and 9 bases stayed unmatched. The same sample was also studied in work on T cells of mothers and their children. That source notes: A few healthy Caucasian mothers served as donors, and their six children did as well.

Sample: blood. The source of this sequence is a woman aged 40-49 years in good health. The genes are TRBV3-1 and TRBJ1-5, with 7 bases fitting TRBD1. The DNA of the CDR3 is TGTGCCAGCAGCCAAGGGGGACGAGGGGGCAGGCCCCAGCATTTT. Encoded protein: CASSQGGRGGRPQHF.